The 26 T cell receptor beta chains below all came from one sample that was sequenced in a study of blood T cell repertoires in COVID-19. Generated by immunoSEQ multiplex PCR, the TCRdb table keeps only in-frame clones and is missing some. The sample carries about 310,000 clones, around 87% recorded once. Sequencing was carried out using peripheral blood. The receptors derive from a man aged 45 to 65 with active or convalescent COVID-19.

J is TRBJ2-3 and V is TRBV24-1, with 9 bases lining up with TRBD2. The V and J ends lost 4 bases and 5 bases, in that order; junction bases with no gene match: 3. CDR3 length: 14 residues. Germline-derived CDR1 and CDR2 are KGHDR and SFDVKD. DNA of the CDR3: TGTGCCACCAGTGACCTGCGGGAGGGAGATACGCAGTATTTT. As protein: CATSDLREGDTQYF.

The chain carries TRBV5-1 and TRBJ2-5; D is unresolved. V dropped 0 bases and J dropped 5 bases, with 11 bases sitting between them. Germline-derived CDR1 and CDR2 are SGHRS and YFSETQ. This CDR3 is built from 14 residues. The CDR3 DNA reads as TGCGCCAGCAGCTTGGCTGGGCGCCCCGAGACCCAGTACTTC. Translating it yields CASSLAGRPETQYF.

The genes are TRBV19 and TRBJ1-5; the D gene is possibly TRBD1 (5 bases). V lost 7 bases to trimming and J lost 0 bases, with 16 bases between them. Germline values: CDR1 LNHDA, CDR2 SQIVND (reference sequence). There are 16 residues in the CDR3. This CDR3 is CASMKRQSYSNQPQHF. The CDR3 nucleotides are TGTGCCAGTATGAAAAGACAGTCCTATAGCAATCAGCCCCAGCATTTT.

The rearrangement uses TRBV19 and TRBJ2-6, with 9 bases matching TRBD1. V trimming: 5 bases; J trimming: 4 bases; junction bases outside the gene matches: 9. The CDR3 contains 17 residues. Germline V lookup: CDR1 LNHDA, CDR2 SQIVND (reference sequence). The CDR3 protein is CASSLRDREGGANVLTF. As DNA, the CDR3 is TGTGCCAGTAGTCTCCGGGACAGGGAGGGAGGGGCCAACGTCCTGACTTTC.

The chain employs TRBV7-2 and TRBJ2-3; 9 positions agree with TRBD2. This CDR3 has 17 amino acids. J gave up 0 bases and V 2 bases, and 6 bases lay outside the gene matches. Germline CDR1 reads SGHTA; CDR2 reads FQGNSA. CDR3: CASSLPSGVSSTDTQYF. CDR3 nucleotides: TGTGCCAGCAGCTTACCTAGCGGGGTTTCTAGCACAGATACGCAGTATTTT.

DNA for the CDR3: TGTGCCAGCAGCGACGGGACAGGGGGCGGGGAGACCCAGTACTTC. Residues: CASSDGTGGGETQYF. This chain links TRBV2 with TRBJ2-5; 12 bases align to TRBD1. V gave up 6 bases and J gave up 5 bases; unmatched junction bases: 7. The CDR3 is 15 residues long. CDR1 is SNHLY, CDR2 FYNNEI, per germline. The complete variable domain, with remaining parts taken from reference TRBV2 and TRBJ2-5, reads EPEVTQTPSHQVTQMGQEVILRCVPISNHLYFYWYRQILGQKVEFLVSFYNNEISEKSEIFDDQFSVERPDGSNFTLKIRSTKLEDSAMYFCASSDGTGGGETQYFGPGTRLLVL.

The V call is TRBV24-1, the J call TRBJ2-5, with 8 bases aligning to TRBD1. The CDR3 length is 15 residues. Germline V gene sequence: CDR1 KGHDR, CDR2 SFDVKD. Trimming removed 1 base from V and 4 bases from J; junction bases left unmatched: 4. The CDR3 loop is CATSDFAQGGETQYF. The DNA for the CDR3 is TGTGCCACCAGTGATTTCGCACAGGGGGGAGAGACCCAGTACTTC.

The chain couples TRBV19 to TRBJ1-5, with 7 bases that match TRBD1. The CDR3 extends over 14 amino acids. The V segment lost 3 bases and the J segment 2 bases; nucleotides outside the gene matches: 1. The germline CDR1 and CDR2 sequences are LNHDA and SQIVND (reference sequence). For the CDR3, the DNA is TGTGCCAGTAGTATCGGACAGGGCAATCAGCCCCAGCATTTT. This translates into CASSIGQGNQPQHF. The full variable domain, in which reference TRBV19 and TRBJ1-5 provide the parts outside the CDR3, is DGGITQSPKYLFRKEGQNVTLSCEQNLNHDAMYWYRQDPGQGLRLIYYSQIVNDFQKGDIAEGYSVSREKKESFPLTVTSAQKNPTAFYLCASSIGQGNQPQHFGDGTRLSIL.

The chain combines TRBV10-2 with TRBJ2-2; D is undetermined. This CDR3 region has 14 residues. Germline CDR1 reads WSHSY; CDR2 reads SAAADI. Trimming removed 6 bases at V and 0 bases at J, with 8 bases between. The CDR3 DNA reads TGCGCCAGCAGCAGGATATCGAACACCGGGGAGCTGTTTTTT. Its translation is CASSRISNTGELFF.

V and J are TRBV7-8 and TRBJ2-7, with 9 bases lining up with TRBD1. Germline trimming cut 5 bases from V and 5 bases from J; bases unmatched to any gene: 16. From germline, CDR1 is SGHVS and CDR2 FQNEAQ. The CDR3 is 17 amino acids. The CDR3 coding sequence is TGTGCCAGCAGCCCATTATTACCGGGACAGGGCATCGACGAGCAGTACTTC. It specifies CASSPLLPGQGIDEQYF.

The genes are TRBV11-2 and TRBJ1-3; TRBD1 matches 7 bases. This CDR3 spans 16 amino acids. Germline lookup yields CDR1 SGHAT and CDR2 FQNNGV. V dropped 3 bases and J dropped 0; count of bases not matched to a gene: 5. Here the CDR3 reads CASSFRTGGSGNTIYF. The CDR3 DNA reads as TGTGCCAGCAGCTTCAGGACAGGAGGCTCTGGAAACACCATATATTTT.

The CDR3 is CASSQDDQRGINEQFF. In nucleotides, the CDR3 is TGCGCCAGCAGCCAAGATGATCAGCGGGGAATCAATGAGCAGTTCTTC. This chain uses TRBV4-3 with TRBJ2-1; 7 bases match TRBD2. The CDR3 is 16 amino acids. The J segment lost 6 bases and the V segment lost 0 bases, leaving 8 bases of the junction unmatched. Germline V gives CDR1 LGHNA, CDR2 YSLEER.

This chain uses TRBV5-6 with TRBJ1-5; D might be TRBD1 (6 bases). Per germline, CDR1 SGHDT and CDR2 YYEEEE. Trimming left V 1 base short and J 3 bases short, with 8 bases between. This CDR3 comprises 14 residues. The CDR3 bases are TGTGCCAGCAGCTTGACAGGGTCCAATCAGCCCCAGCATTTT. Translated, it gives CASSLTGSNQPQHF.

This clone was found a few times. The genes are TRBV3-1 (or the pseudogene TRBV3-2) and TRBJ1-3; 8 positions agree with TRBD1. The CDR3 runs 14 residues. V shed 6 bases and J 3 bases; nucleotides not matched to a gene: 4. The germline gives CDR1 LGHDT, CDR2 YNNKEL (reference sequence). CDR3 bases: TGTGCCAGCAGGCCGACAGGGGATGGAAACACCATATATTTT. Translating it yields CASRPTGDGNTIYF.

V usage is TRBV7-8 and J usage is TRBJ2-3; 8 bases map to TRBD2. The germline gives CDR1 SGHVS, CDR2 FQNEAQ. This CDR3 region has 14 residues. After removal of 5 bases from V and 6 bases from J, the junction contained 7 bases not matched to a gene. In nucleotides, the CDR3 is TGTGCCAGCAGCCCGAGCGGGAGTTCGGATACGCAGTATTTT. Translating it yields CASSPSGSSDTQYF.

CDR3 in amino acids: CASSGARGSYNEQFF. The CDR3 region has the DNA TGCGCCAGCAGCGGGGCTAGGGGCTCCTACAATGAGCAGTTCTTC. The gene calls are TRBV5-1 and TRBJ2-1, with D possibly being TRBD1 (5 bases). The CDR3 totals 15 residues. V was pared by 4 bases and J by 0 bases, with 11 bases between. Germline V gene sequence: CDR1 SGHRS, CDR2 YFSETQ.

V gene TRBV2 combines with J gene TRBJ1-4; D gene uncertain. The CDR3 is made up of 15 amino acids. The germline V gene has CDR1 SNHLY and CDR2 FYNNEI. The V end lost 6 bases, the J end lost 2 bases, and 13 bases lay between the germline ends. The CDR3 region is CASSQSTSTNEKLFF. The DNA for the CDR3 is TGTGCCAGCAGCCAAAGTACTTCCACTAATGAAAAACTGTTTTTT. Variable domain in full (rest from reference TRBV2 and TRBJ1-4): EPEVTQTPSHQVTQMGQEVILRCVPISNHLYFYWYRQILGQKVEFLVSFYNNEISEKSEIFDDQFSVERPDGSNFTLKIRSTKLEDSAMYFCASSQSTSTNEKLFFGSGTQLSVL.

The chain is built from TRBV5-1 and TRBJ2-1; 7 nucleotides agree with TRBD2. The CDR3 is 14 residues long. CDR1 is SGHRS, CDR2 YFSETQ, per germline. V dropped 2 bases and J dropped 5; count of bases not matched to a gene: 4. DNA of the CDR3: TGCGCCAGCAGCTTAAGCGGGGACCACAATGAGCAGTTCTTC. It yields the protein CASSLSGDHNEQFF.

The chain is built from TRBV14 and TRBJ1-1; D is ambiguous. This CDR3 comprises 15 residues. CDR1 and CDR2 from the germline V gene are SGHDN and FVKESK. Trimming cost V 2 bases and J 8 bases, with 18 bases left between them. DNA for the CDR3: TGTGCCAGCAGCCAACACTTGACACCCGGGAGGGAAGCTTTCTTT. This sequence encodes CASSQHLTPGREAFF. The full variable domain, completed using reference TRBV14 and TRBJ1-1, is EAGVTQFPSHSVIEKGQTVTLRCDPISGHDNLYWYRRVMGKEIKFLLHFVKESKQDESGMPNNRFLAERTGGTYSTLKVQPAELEDSGVYFCASSQHLTPGREAFFGQGTRLTVV.

The chain joins TRBV6-6 to TRBJ2-1; TRBD1 aligns across 10 bases. The germline V gene encodes CDR1 MNHNY and CDR2 SVGAGI (reference sequence). Trimming cost V 5 bases and J 2 bases; bases outside gene matches: 9. This CDR3 is built from 17 residues. The chain's CDR3 is CASSHPRQGATYNEQFF. In DNA, the CDR3 is TGTGCCAGCAGTCACCCAAGACAGGGGGCTACCTACAATGAGCAGTTCTTC.

The chain links TRBV28 to TRBJ1-4; D unclear. CDR3 length equals 15 residues. Trimming removed 5 bases from V and 3 bases from J, with 13 bases in between. Germline V lookup: CDR1 MDHEN, CDR2 SYDVKM. CDR3 loop: CASSPLEAANEKLFF. The CDR3 bases are TGTGCCAGCAGTCCGCTTGAAGCGGCTAATGAAAAACTGTTTTTT.

The chain recombines TRBV5-4 with TRBJ2-3; possible D gene TRBD2, 6 bases. V lost 2 bases and J lost 0, with 7 bases in between. The germline V gene has CDR1 SGHNT and CDR2 YYREEE (reference sequence). The CDR3 has 14 residues. In DNA form, the CDR3 reads TGTGCCAGCAGCTTAAGCGGGAGCACAGATACGCAGTATTTT. This sequence encodes CASSLSGSTDTQYF.

The chain employs TRBV9 and TRBJ1-2; TRBD1 matches 7 bases. Germline trimming cut 4 bases from V and 4 bases from J; bases unmatched to any gene: 7. The germline V gene has CDR1 SGDLS and CDR2 YYNGEE. The CDR3 has 14 amino acids. CDR3 amino acids: CASSTEEGAYGYTF. Here the CDR3 DNA reads TGTGCCAGCAGCACCGAGGAGGGGGCCTATGGCTACACCTTC.

This chain connects TRBV12-3 or TRBV12-4 to TRBJ2-1; D remains ambiguous. The CDR3 consists of 13 residues. The V end was cut by 3 bases, the J end by 3 bases, with 6 bases between. The CDR3 here is CASSFFNYNEQFF. CDR3 DNA sequence: TGTGCCAGCAGTTTTTTTAACTACAATGAGCAGTTCTTC.

The CDR3, as DNA: TGTGCCAGCAGCCGAGACAGGGGTTATGAAAAACTGTTTTTT. This translates into CASSRDRGYEKLFF. The chain joins TRBV14 to TRBJ1-4; 8 nucleotides align to TRBD1. CDR1 and CDR2 from the germline V gene are SGHDN and FVKESK. The CDR3 totals 14 residues. The V segment lost 4 bases and the J segment 6 bases; nucleotides outside the gene matches: 4.

The chain links TRBV7-2 to TRBJ2-1; 8 nucleotides match TRBD2. The CDR3 spans 15 residues. V gave up 1 base and J gave up 10 bases; unmatched junction bases: 9. Germline loops: CDR1 SGHTA, CDR2 FQGNSA. The DNA of the CDR3 is TGTGCCAGCAGCTTAGACGCGGGAGGCCCTCGAGAGCAGTTCTTC. It specifies CASSLDAGGPREQFF.